This TCR beta chain was captured in a study of somatic mutations in cytotoxic T cells in rheumatoid arthritis. Across the whole study: Blood (30 ml EDTA) from each patient was taken right after diagnosis, before any treatment.

This CDR3 region has 13 residues. V lost 6 bases, J lost 4 bases, and 5 bases stayed unmatched. Germline V gene data show CDR1 as SEHNR and CDR2 as FQNEAQ (reference sequence). Libraries were prepared by immunoSEQ multiplex PCR; TCRdb keeps only in-frame clonotypes and omits some of them. Of more than 15,000 clones listed, just under 80% are singletons. The sequenced sample consisted of CD8+ T cells sorted from blood. The receptor was derived from an adult with rheumatoid arthritis. This chain joins TRBV7-9 and TRBJ1-1; 7 bases are shared with TRBD1. In DNA, the CDR3 is TGTGCCAGCAGACCGGGACAGATCACTGAAGCTTTCTTT. Its translation: CASRPGQITEAFF.